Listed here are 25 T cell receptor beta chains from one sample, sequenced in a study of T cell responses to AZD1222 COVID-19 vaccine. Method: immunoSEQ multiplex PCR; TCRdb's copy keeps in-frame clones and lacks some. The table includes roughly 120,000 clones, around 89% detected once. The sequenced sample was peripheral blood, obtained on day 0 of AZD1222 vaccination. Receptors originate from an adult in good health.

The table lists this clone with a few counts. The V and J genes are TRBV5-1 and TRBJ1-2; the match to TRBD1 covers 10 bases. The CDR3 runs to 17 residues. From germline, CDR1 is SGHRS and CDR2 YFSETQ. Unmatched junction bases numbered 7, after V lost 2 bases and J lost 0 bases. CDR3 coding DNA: TGCGCCAGCAGCTTTGATGGGACAGGGGCATCTAACTATGGCTACACCTTC. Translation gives CASSFDGTGASNYGYTF.

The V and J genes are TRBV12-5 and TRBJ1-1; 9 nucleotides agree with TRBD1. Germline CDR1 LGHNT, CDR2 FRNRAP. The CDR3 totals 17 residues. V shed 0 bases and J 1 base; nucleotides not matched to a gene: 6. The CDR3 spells CASGLVLTGGWNTEAFF. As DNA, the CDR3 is TGTGCTAGTGGTTTGGTACTTACAGGGGGCTGGAACACTGAAGCTTTCTTT.

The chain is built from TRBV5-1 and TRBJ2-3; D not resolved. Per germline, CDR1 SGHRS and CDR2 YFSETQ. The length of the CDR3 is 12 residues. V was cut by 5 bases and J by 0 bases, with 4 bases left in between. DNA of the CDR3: TGCGCCAGCAGGCTGAGCACAGATACGCAGTATTTT. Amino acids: CASRLSTDTQYF.

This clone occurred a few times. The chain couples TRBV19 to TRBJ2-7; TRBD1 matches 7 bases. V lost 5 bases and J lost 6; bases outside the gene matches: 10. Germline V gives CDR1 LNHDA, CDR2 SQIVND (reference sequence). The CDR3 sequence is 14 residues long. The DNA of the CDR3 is TGTGCCAGTAGTGCCGGACAGGCTGCGGGCGAGCAGTACTTC. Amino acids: CASSAGQAAGEQYF. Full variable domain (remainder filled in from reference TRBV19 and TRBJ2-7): DGGITQSPKYLFRKEGQNVTLSCEQNLNHDAMYWYRQDPGQGLRLIYYSQIVNDFQKGDIAEGYSVSREKKESFPLTVTSAQKNPTAFYLCASSAGQAAGEQYFGPGTRLTVT.

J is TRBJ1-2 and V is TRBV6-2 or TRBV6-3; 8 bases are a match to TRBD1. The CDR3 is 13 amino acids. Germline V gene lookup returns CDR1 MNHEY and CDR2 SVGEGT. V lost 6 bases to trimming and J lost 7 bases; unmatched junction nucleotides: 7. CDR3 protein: CASSHPGQGGYTF. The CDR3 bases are TGTGCCAGCAGCCACCCTGGACAGGGTGGCTACACCTTC.

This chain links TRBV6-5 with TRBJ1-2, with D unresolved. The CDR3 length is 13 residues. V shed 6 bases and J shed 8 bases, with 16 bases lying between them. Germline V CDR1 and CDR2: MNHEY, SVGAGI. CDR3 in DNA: TGTGCCAGCAGCTCGATGACGGGAGGAGGCTACACCTTC. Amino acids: CASSSMTGGGYTF.

The CDR3 DNA sequence: TGCAGCGTTGAAGGTCCGGGGGCGAGGACTGAAGCTTTCTTT. Amino acids: CSVEGPGARTEAFF. This chain joins TRBV29-1 and TRBJ1-1; weak D call: TRBD1 (6 bases). The V end lost 1 base, the J end lost 5 bases, and 14 bases lay between the germline ends. The CDR3 is 14 amino acids. Per the germline V gene, CDR1 is SQVTM and CDR2 is ANQGSEA.

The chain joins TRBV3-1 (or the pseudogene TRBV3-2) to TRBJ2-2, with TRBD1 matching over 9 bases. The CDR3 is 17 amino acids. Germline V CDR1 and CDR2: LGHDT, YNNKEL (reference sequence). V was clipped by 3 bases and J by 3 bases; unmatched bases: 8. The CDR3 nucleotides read TGTGCCAGCAGCCAGGGACAGGGTAGAGGGTACACCGGGGAGCTGTTTTTT. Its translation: CASSQGQGRGYTGELFF.

CDR3 nucleotides: TGTGCCAGCAGTCGACAGGGGGCGAATCAGCCCCAGCATTTT. Translation: CASSRQGANQPQHF. The chain combines TRBV6-5 with TRBJ1-5, with 10 bases fitting TRBD1. Germline V gene lookup returns CDR1 MNHEY and CDR2 SVGAGI. With V trimmed by 5 bases and J by 4 bases, 2 bases remained unmatched. CDR3 length: 14 residues.

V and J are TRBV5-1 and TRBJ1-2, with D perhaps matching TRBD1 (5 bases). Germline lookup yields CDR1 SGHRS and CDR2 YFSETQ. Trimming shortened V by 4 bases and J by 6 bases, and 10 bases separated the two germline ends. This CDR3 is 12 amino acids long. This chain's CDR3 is CASSLLGDGYTF. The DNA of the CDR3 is TGCGCCAGCAGCCTGTTGGGGGATGGCTACACCTTC.

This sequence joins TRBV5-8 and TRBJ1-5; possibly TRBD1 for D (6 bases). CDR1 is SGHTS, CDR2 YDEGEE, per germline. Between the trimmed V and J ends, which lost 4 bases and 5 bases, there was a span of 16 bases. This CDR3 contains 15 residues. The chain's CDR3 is CASSRRGGFDQPQHF. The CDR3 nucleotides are TGTGCCAGCAGCCGAAGAGGGGGGTTTGATCAGCCCCAGCATTTT.

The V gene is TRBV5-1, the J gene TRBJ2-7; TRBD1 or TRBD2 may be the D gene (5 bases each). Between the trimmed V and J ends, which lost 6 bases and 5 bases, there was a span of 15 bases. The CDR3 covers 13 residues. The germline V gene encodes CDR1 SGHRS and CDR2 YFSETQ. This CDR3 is CASTKRGVDEQYF. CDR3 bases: TGCGCCAGCACGAAGAGGGGAGTGGACGAGCAGTACTTC.

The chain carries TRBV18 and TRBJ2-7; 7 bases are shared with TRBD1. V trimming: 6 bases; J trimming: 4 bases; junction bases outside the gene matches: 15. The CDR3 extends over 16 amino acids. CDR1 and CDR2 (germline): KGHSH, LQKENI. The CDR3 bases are TGTGCCAGCTCCGTGGACAGGCAAGCTTTTTTATACGAGCAGTACTTC. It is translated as CASSVDRQAFLYEQYF.

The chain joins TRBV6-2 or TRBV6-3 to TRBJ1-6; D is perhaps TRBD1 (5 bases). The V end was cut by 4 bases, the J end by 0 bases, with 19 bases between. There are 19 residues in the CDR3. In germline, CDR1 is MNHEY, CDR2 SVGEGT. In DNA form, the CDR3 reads TGTGCCAGCAGTTCCCGTGGGGGACTTGGAGGCTCCTATAATTCACCCCTCCACTTT. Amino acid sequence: CASSSRGGLGGSYNSPLHF.

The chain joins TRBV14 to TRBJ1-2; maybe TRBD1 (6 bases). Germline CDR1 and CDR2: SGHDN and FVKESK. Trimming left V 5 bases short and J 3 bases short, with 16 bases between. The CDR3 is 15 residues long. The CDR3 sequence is CASSSRAGQDYGYTF. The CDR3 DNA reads TGTGCCAGCAGCAGTAGAGCGGGACAAGACTATGGCTACACCTTC. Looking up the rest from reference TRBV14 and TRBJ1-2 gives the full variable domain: EAGVTQFPSHSVIEKGQTVTLRCDPISGHDNLYWYRRVMGKEIKFLLHFVKESKQDESGMPNNRFLAERTGGTYSTLKVQPAELEDSGVYFCASSSRAGQDYGYTFGSGTRLTVV.

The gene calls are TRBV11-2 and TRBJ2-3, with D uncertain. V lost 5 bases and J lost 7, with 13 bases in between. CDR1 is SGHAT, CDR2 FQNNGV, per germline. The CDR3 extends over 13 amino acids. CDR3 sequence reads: CASSLDLRNTQYF. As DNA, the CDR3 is TGTGCCAGCAGCCTGGACCTACGCAATACGCAGTATTTT.

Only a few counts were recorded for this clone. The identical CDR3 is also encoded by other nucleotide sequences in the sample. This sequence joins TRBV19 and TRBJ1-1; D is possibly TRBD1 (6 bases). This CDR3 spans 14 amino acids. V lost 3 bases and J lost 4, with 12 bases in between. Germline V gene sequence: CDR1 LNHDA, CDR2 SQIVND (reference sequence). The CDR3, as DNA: TGTGCCAGTAGTATCGGCGGGGGCGGCACTGAAGCTTTCTTT. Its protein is CASSIGGGGTEAFF.

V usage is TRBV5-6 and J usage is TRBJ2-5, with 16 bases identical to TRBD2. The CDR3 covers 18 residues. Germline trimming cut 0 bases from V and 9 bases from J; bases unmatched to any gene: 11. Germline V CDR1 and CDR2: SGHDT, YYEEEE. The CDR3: CASSLAVGTSGGVLSQYF. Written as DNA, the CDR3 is TGTGCCAGCAGCTTGGCCGTAGGGACTAGCGGGGGGGTGTTGTCCCAGTACTTC.

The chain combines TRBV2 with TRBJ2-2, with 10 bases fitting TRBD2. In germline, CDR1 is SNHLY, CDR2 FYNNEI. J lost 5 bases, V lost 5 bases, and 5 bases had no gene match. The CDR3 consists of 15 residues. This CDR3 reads CASSLTSGETGELFF. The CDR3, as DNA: TGTGCCAGCAGTCTAACTAGCGGGGAAACCGGGGAGCTGTTTTTT.

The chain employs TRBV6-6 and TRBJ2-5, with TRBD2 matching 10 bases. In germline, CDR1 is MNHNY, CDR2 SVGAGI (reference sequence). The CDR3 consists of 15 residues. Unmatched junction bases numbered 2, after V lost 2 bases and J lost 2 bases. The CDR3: CASSYLAGVQETQYF. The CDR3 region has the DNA TGTGCCAGCAGTTACCTAGCGGGGGTTCAAGAGACCCAGTACTTC.

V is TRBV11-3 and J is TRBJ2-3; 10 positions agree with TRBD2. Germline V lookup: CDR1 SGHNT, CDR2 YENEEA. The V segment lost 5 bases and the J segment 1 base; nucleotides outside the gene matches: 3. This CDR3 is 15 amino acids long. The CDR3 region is CASSRGLAGTDTQYF. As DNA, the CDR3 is TGTGCCAGCAGCCGTGGACTAGCGGGCACAGATACGCAGTATTTT.

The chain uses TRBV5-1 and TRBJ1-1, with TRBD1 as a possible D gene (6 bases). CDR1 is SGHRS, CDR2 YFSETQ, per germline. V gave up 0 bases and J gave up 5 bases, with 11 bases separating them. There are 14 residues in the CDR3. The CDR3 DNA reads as TGCGCCAGCAGCTTGGCTCAGGGGAAAACTGAAGCTTTCTTT. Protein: CASSLAQGKTEAFF.

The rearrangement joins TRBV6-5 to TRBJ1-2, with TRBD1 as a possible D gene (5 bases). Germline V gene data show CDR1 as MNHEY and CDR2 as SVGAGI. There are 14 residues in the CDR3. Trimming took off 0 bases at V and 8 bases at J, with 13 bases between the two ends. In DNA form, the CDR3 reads TGTGCCAGCAGTTACTCCCCCGGGGCCACCGGCTACACCTTC. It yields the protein CASSYSPGATGYTF.

This chain's CDR3 is CASRVGMGHEQFF. The CDR3, as DNA: TGTGCCAGCAGGGTCGGAATGGGCCATGAGCAGTTCTTC. The chain carries TRBV28 and TRBJ2-1, with D unclear. Germline CDR1 MDHEN, CDR2 SYDVKM. The germline V and J ends were trimmed by 6 bases and 8 bases, with 14 bases remaining between them. The CDR3 covers 13 residues.

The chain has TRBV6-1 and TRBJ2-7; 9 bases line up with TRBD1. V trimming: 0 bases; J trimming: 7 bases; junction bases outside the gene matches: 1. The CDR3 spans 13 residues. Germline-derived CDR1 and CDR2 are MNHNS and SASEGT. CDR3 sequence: CASSEATGGEQYF. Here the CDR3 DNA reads TGTGCCAGCAGTGAAGCGACAGGGGGTGAGCAGTACTTC.